This T cell receptor beta chain derives from a study of cytomegalovirus exposure and HLA in healthy donors. Regarding this clone: Its target is unknown.

Study observations and caveats: Later on, an analysis found that several of the most significant clusters appeared to be linked to common viral pathogens, which included parvovirus B19. Rarity marked most TCR sequences, yet some public TCRs occurred in many donors.

CDR1 MNHEY and CDR2 SVGAGI come from the germline V gene. CDR3 length equals 15 residues. Trimming left V 0 bases short and J 5 bases short, with 12 bases between. PCR was performed using 60 Vbeta and 13 Jbeta primers. Sequencing was performed with immunoSEQ multiplex PCR; in TCRdb, only in-frame clones are kept and a portion is missing. The data contain 100,000 to 130,000 clones, about 80% of them singletons. This clonotype originated in a man aged 25-45 years in good health and CMV-seronegative. Material for sequencing was PBMCs. The V call is TRBV6-5, the J call TRBJ2-3, with D hard to call. CDR3 protein: CASSYSPLLRDTQYF. For the CDR3, the DNA is TGTGCCAGCAGTTACTCGCCCCTCCTTAGAGATACGCAGTATTTT.